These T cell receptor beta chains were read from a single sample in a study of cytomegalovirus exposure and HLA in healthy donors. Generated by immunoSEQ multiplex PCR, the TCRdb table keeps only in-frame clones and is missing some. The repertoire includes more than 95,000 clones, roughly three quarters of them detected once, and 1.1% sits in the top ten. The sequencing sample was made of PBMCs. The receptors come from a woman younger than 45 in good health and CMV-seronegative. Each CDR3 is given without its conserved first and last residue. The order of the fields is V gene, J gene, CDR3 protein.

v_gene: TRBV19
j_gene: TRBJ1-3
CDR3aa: ASSTRHRVRISGNTIY

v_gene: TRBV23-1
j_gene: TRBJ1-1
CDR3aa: ASSRPGTWGRFTEAF

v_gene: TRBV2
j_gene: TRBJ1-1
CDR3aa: ASTDRGEAF

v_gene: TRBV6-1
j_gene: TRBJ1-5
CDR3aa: ASSAGGRGPNQPQH

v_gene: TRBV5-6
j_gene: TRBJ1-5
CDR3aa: ASSSYSQPQH

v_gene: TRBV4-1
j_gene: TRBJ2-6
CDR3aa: ASSQTTGAGANVLT

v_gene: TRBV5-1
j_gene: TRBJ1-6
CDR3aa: ASSLAAGAPYNSPLH

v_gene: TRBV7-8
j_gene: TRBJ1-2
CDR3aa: ASSSGQGNYGYT

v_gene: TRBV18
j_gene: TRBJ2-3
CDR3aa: ASSRGTGTDTQY

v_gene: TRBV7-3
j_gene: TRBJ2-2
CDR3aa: ASSSGLAGVGTGELF

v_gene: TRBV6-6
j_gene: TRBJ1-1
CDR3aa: ASSYSAVGNTEAF

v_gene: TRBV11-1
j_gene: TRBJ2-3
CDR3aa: ASRRRGTDTQY

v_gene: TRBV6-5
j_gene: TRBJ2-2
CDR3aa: ASSWLGIGELF

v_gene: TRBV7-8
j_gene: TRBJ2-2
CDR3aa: ASSLDTYTGELF

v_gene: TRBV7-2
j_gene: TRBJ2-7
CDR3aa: ASSWDRGYEQY

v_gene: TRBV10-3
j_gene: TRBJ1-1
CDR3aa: AISDPGHLNTEAF

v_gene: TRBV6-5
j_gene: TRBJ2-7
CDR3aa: ASSPHRDFAYEQY

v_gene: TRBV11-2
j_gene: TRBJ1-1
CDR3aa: ASSVLGGRFTEAF

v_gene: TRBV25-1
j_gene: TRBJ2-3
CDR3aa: ASSKRGTDTQY

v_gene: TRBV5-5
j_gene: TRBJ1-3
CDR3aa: ASRRTTSGNTIY

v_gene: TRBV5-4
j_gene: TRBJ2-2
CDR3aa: ASSIDTIANTGELF

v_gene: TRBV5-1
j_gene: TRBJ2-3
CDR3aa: ASSSLSSSTDTQY

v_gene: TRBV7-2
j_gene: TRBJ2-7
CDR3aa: ASSPRTGHYEQY

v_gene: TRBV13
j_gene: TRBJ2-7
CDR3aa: ASSPGTGRASYEQY

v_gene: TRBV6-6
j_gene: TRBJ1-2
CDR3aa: ASRGTGTGSGYT

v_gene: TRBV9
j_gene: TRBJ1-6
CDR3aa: ASSVSPGENSPLH

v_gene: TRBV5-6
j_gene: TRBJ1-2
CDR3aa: ASSLGRGHGYT